The 28 T cell receptor beta chains below were found in one sample sequenced in a study of blood T cell repertoires in COVID-19. Method: immunoSEQ multiplex PCR; TCRdb's copy keeps in-frame clones and lacks some. This sample has 540,000 or so clones, with 85% to 90% found just once. The material sequenced was peripheral blood. The receptors stem from a woman in her forties or fifties with COVID-19, enrolled during active disease.

This chain joins TRBV7-8 and TRBJ1-5; no definite D call. Per the germline V gene, CDR1 is SGHVS and CDR2 is FQNEAQ. The CDR3 covers 14 residues. Trimming took 0 bases from V and 8 from J, leaving 11 bases between them. The CDR3 sequence is CASSLAYLTEPQHF. Here the CDR3 DNA reads TGTGCCAGCAGCTTAGCATATCTTACGGAGCCCCAGCATTTT. The variable domain in full, with the rest retrieved from reference TRBV7-8 and TRBJ1-5, is GAGVSQSPRYKVAKRGQDVALRCDPISGHVSLFWYQQALGQGPEFLTYFQNEAQLDKSGLPSDRFFAERPEGSVSTLKIQRTQQEDSAVYLCASSLAYLTEPQHFGDGTRLSIL.

This clone is a singleton in its sample. The chain couples TRBV6-5 to TRBJ1-5, with D perhaps TRBD1 (5 bases). The length of the CDR3 is 14 residues. Looked up from germline, CDR1 is MNHEY and CDR2 is SVGAGI. Trimming took off 7 bases at V and 4 bases at J, with 14 bases between the two ends. The CDR3 is CASTWGGENQPQHF. As DNA, the CDR3 is TGTGCCAGCACCTGGGGGGGGGAAAATCAGCCCCAGCATTTT.

The chain recombines TRBV28 with TRBJ2-7; the match to TRBD1 covers 10 bases. J gave up 6 bases and V 4 bases, and 3 bases lay outside the gene matches. Germline values: CDR1 MDHEN, CDR2 SYDVKM. The CDR3 consists of 13 residues. The CDR3 region has the DNA TGTGCCAGCAGTTCCGGGACAGGGGTCGAGCAGTACTTC. Amino acids: CASSSGTGVEQYF.

The rearrangement joins TRBV12-5 to TRBJ2-4; the D gene is possibly TRBD1 (6 bases). V lost 1 base and J 10 bases, leaving 14 bases between the germline ends. Germline V lookup: CDR1 LGHNT, CDR2 FRNRAP. This CDR3 has 14 residues. The CDR3 DNA reads TGTGCTAGTGGTTTGGGCCCTGGGGGCCCTATTCAGTACTTC. Encoded protein: CASGLGPGGPIQYF. Based on the CDR3 plus reference TRBV12-5 and TRBJ2-4, the full variable domain is DARVTQTPRHKVTEMGQEVTMRCQPILGHNTVFWYRQTMMQGLELLAYFRNRAPLDDSGMPKDRFSAEMPDATLATLKIQPSEPRDSAVYFCASGLGPGGPIQYFGAGTRLSVL.

This chain connects TRBV11-3 to TRBJ2-7; D not resolved. The V gene lost 6 bases and the J gene lost 0 bases, with 12 bases spanning the gap. The length of the CDR3 is 14 residues. Germline V gene sequence: CDR1 SGHNT, CDR2 YENEEA. The CDR3 DNA is TGTGCCAGCAGAAAAGTGCGGCCCTCCTACGAGCAGTACTTC. Translated, it gives CASRKVRPSYEQYF.

The CDR3 nucleotides read TGTGCTAGTGATCCCGGGGTGAACACTGAAGCTTTCTTT. Translated, it gives CASDPGVNTEAFF. This chain connects TRBV12-5 to TRBJ1-1; D is unclear. The CDR3 totals 13 residues. Germline CDR1 is LGHNT and CDR2 is FRNRAP. V shed 7 bases and J shed 0 bases, with 9 bases lying between them.

The chain recombines TRBV3-1 (or the pseudogene TRBV3-2) with TRBJ2-7; 7 nucleotides align to TRBD1. Trimming took 8 bases from V and 2 from J; bases not matched to a gene: 6. The CDR3 is 13 residues long. CDR1 and CDR2 (germline): LGHDT, YNNKEL (reference sequence). Here the CDR3 DNA reads TGTGCCAGCCTCGACAGGGCTACCTACGAGCAGTACTTC. Amino acids: CASLDRATYEQYF.

CDR3 DNA sequence: TGTGCCAGCAGTTTTGCCCGGGACACTGAAGCTTTCTTT. Its translation is CASSFARDTEAFF. The rearrangement uses TRBV12-3 or TRBV12-4 and TRBJ1-1; D remains unclear. V was pared by 3 bases and J by 3 bases, with 8 bases between. This CDR3 region has 13 residues.

The rearrangement joins TRBV19 to TRBJ2-4, with D perhaps TRBD1 (7 bases). V shed 6 bases and J shed 15 bases, with 15 bases lying between them. The CDR3 is 11 amino acids. The V gene's germline CDR1 is LNHDA and CDR2 SQIVND (reference sequence). CDR3 nucleotide sequence: TGTGCCAGTAGAGACCAGGGGGGATGGTACTTC. Amino acids: CASRDQGGWYF.

V and J are TRBV3-1 (or the pseudogene TRBV3-2) and TRBJ2-7; D is perhaps TRBD1 (6 bases). The germline V and J ends were trimmed by 4 bases and 6 bases, with 13 bases remaining between them. This CDR3 region has 13 residues. Germline V lookup: CDR1 LGHDT, CDR2 YNNKEL (reference sequence). The CDR3 sequence is CASSLGQRREQYF. The CDR3 DNA is TGTGCCAGCAGCCTCGGACAGCGTCGCGAGCAGTACTTC.

V is TRBV24-1 and J is TRBJ2-1; D is ambiguous. With 0 bases removed from V and 8 bases from J, the gap between germline ends came to 4 bases. The CDR3 covers 12 residues. CDR1 and CDR2 from the germline V gene are KGHDR and SFDVKD. The CDR3 protein is CATSDLSDEQFF. DNA of the CDR3: TGTGCCACCAGTGATTTGAGCGATGAGCAGTTCTTC.

The chain joins TRBV2 to TRBJ2-1; 12 nucleotides align to TRBD2. V trimming: 8 bases; J trimming: 4 bases; junction bases outside the gene matches: 9. CDR3 length: 16 residues. Germline V gives CDR1 SNHLY, CDR2 FYNNEI. CDR3 residues: CASGQTSGGDYNEQFF. The CDR3 DNA reads as TGTGCCAGCGGACAGACTAGCGGGGGTGATTACAATGAGCAGTTCTTC.

The V call is TRBV4-2, the J call TRBJ2-7, with a tentative D call TRBD1 (6 bases). The CDR3 contains 17 residues. V was pared by 1 base and J by 0 bases, with 16 bases between. The germline gives CDR1 LGHNA, CDR2 YNFKEQ. CDR3 loop: CASSQVLDSNPSYEQYF. The CDR3 DNA sequence: TGTGCCAGCAGCCAAGTATTGGACAGCAATCCCTCCTACGAGCAGTACTTC.

This chain links TRBV5-6 with TRBJ2-5; 8 nucleotides match TRBD2. The V segment lost 0 bases and the J segment 2 bases; nucleotides outside the gene matches: 9. The CDR3 runs 17 residues. CDR1 and CDR2 from the germline V gene are SGHDT and YYEEEE. The CDR3 DNA follows: TGTGCCAGCAGCTTGGGGGTAATAGCGGGGATACAAGAGACCCAGTACTTC. Protein product: CASSLGVIAGIQETQYF.

This clone was recorded once. The genes are TRBV5-6 and TRBJ1-2; tentatively, D is TRBD1 (6 bases). Germline values: CDR1 SGHDT, CDR2 YYEEEE. Trimming removed 4 bases from V and 2 bases from J, with 15 bases in between. The CDR3 totals 15 residues. The CDR3, as DNA: TGTGCCAGCAGCCAGACAGGCATCGTGAACTATGGCTACACCTTC. Encoded protein: CASSQTGIVNYGYTF.

The V gene is TRBV30, the J gene TRBJ1-1; unclear D gene. Germline assignment: CDR1 GTSNPN and CDR2 SVGIG (reference sequence). V gave up 0 bases and J gave up 6 bases, with 5 bases separating them. CDR3 length equals 11 residues. The CDR3 spells CAWSVLAEAFF. In DNA, the CDR3 is TGTGCCTGGAGTGTACTTGCTGAAGCTTTCTTT. The full variable domain, in which reference TRBV30 and TRBJ1-1 provide the parts outside the CDR3, is SQTIHQWPATLVQPVGSPLSLECTVEGTSNPNLYWYRQAAGRGLQLLFYSVGIGQISSEVPQNLSASRPQDRQFILSSKKLLLSDSGFYLCAWSVLAEAFFGQGTRLTVV.

The chain has TRBV6-5 and TRBJ2-7; 9 bases agree with TRBD1. This CDR3 comprises 14 residues. The junction had 8 bases not matched to a gene; V was cut back by 5 bases and J by 6 bases. Germline CDR1 is MNHEY and CDR2 is SVGAGI. The CDR3, as DNA: TGTGCCAGCAGTCGGACAGGGGATTCGGGCGAGCAGTACTTC. Encoded protein: CASSRTGDSGEQYF.

The chain has TRBV7-6 and TRBJ1-4; perhaps TRBD1 as D (5 bases). V was cut by 5 bases and J by 6 bases, with 7 bases left in between. CDR3 length equals 12 residues. Germline V CDR1 and CDR2: SGHVS, FNYEAQ. CDR3 coding DNA: TGTGCCAGCAGCCCACAGGATGAAAAACTGTTTTTT. Encoded protein: CASSPQDEKLFF.

The V and J genes are TRBV7-9 and TRBJ1-2; D possibly corresponds to TRBD1 (5 bases). The CDR3 contains 15 residues. V lost 0 bases to trimming and J lost 4 bases, with 12 bases between them. Germline V gene data show CDR1 as SEHNR and CDR2 as FQNEAQ (reference sequence). The chain's CDR3 is CASSLAVGGTYGYTF. In nucleotides, the CDR3 is TGTGCCAGCAGCTTAGCCGTCGGGGGTACCTATGGCTACACCTTC.

In DNA, the CDR3 is TGTGCCAGCAGCCCGTCTGGGGGCTCGGGCTACGAGCAGTACTTC. Translated, it gives CASSPSGGSGYEQYF. The chain uses TRBV9 and TRBJ2-7; D possibly corresponds to TRBD1 (6 bases). The V end lost 4 bases, the J end lost 3 bases, and 17 bases lay between the germline ends. The CDR3 loop spans 15 amino acids. Per germline, CDR1 SGDLS and CDR2 YYNGEE.

This rearrangement joins TRBV5-1 to TRBJ1-3; the D is unclear. V gave up 0 bases and J gave up 4 bases, with 11 bases separating them. Germline V lookup: CDR1 SGHRS, CDR2 YFSETQ. The CDR3 consists of 15 residues. The CDR3 coding sequence is TGCGCCAGCAGCTTGGATGGCCAGGAAGGAAACACCATATATTTT. Encoded protein: CASSLDGQEGNTIYF.

V is TRBV9 and J is TRBJ2-7, with D perhaps matching TRBD1 (5 bases). This CDR3 spans 15 amino acids. Looked up from germline, CDR1 is SGDLS and CDR2 is YYNGEE. Trimming stripped 4 bases from V and 2 bases from J, with 16 bases between. The chain's CDR3 is CASSPLPTAPYEQYF. In DNA form, the CDR3 reads TGTGCCAGCAGCCCCCTCCCGACAGCCCCCTACGAGCAGTACTTC.

This clone occurred a few times. The rearrangement links TRBV2 to TRBJ1-5; TRBD1 matches at 8 bases. Germline V gene data show CDR1 as SNHLY and CDR2 as FYNNEI. This CDR3 contains 15 residues. The V and J ends lost 6 bases and 5 bases, in that order; junction bases with no gene match: 9. The CDR3 nucleotides are TGTGCCAGCAGCAACAGGGGGAGAACCTATCAGCCCCAGCATTTT. It specifies CASSNRGRTYQPQHF.

This clone was found once. V gene TRBV3-1 (or the pseudogene TRBV3-2) combines with J gene TRBJ1-6; 9 bases agree with TRBD1. Per germline, CDR1 LGHDT and CDR2 YNNKEL (reference sequence). V was clipped by 5 bases and J by 5 bases; unmatched bases: 7. This CDR3 has 16 residues. The CDR3 DNA follows: TGTGCCAGCAGCGGTCCGGGACAGGGACATAATTCACCCCTCCACTTT. This codes for CASSGPGQGHNSPLHF.

V usage is TRBV3-1 (or the pseudogene TRBV3-2) and J usage is TRBJ1-6; 7 positions match TRBD1. The CDR3 is 16 amino acids. The germline V gene encodes CDR1 LGHDT and CDR2 YNNKEL (reference sequence). J was trimmed by 10 bases and V by 4 bases; bases with no gene match: 13. The CDR3 DNA reads TGTGCCAGCAGCCCCCTACAGGGGATACTTGGATCACCCCTCCACTTT. This sequence encodes CASSPLQGILGSPLHF.

The J gene is TRBJ2-6, the V gene TRBV4-1, with a possible D match to TRBD1 (5 bases). The germline V gene has CDR1 MGHRA and CDR2 YSYEKL. Trimming took off 0 bases at V and 0 bases at J, with 15 bases between the two ends. The CDR3 is 19 amino acids. In DNA form, the CDR3 reads TGCGCCAGCAGCCAAGATGGCGGCAGGGTAACCTCTGGGGCCAACGTCCTGACTTTC. This codes for CASSQDGGRVTSGANVLTF.

This chain connects TRBV11-3 to TRBJ2-3, with D uncertain. CDR1 and CDR2 (germline): SGHNT, YENEEA. This CDR3 comprises 12 residues. Trimming removed 1 base from V and 6 bases from J, with 5 bases in between. This CDR3 is CASSLGRDTQYF. DNA for the CDR3: TGTGCCAGCAGCTTAGGTCGGGATACGCAGTATTTT.

This chain connects TRBV19 to TRBJ1-3; tentatively, D is TRBD1 (5 bases). Per germline, CDR1 LNHDA and CDR2 SQIVND (reference sequence). The CDR3 has 12 amino acids. The DNA for the CDR3 is TGTGCTACTAAGACAGACGGAAACACCATATATTTT. This encodes CATKTDGNTIYF.